Presented here are 12 T cell receptor beta chains from one specimen sequenced in a study of T cell responses to AZD1222 COVID-19 vaccine. Clones were read by immunoSEQ multiplex PCR, and TCRdb kept only the in-frame ones, dropping some. The data show some 36,000 clones, less than 90% seen once. The source was peripheral blood, collected on day 0 of AZD1222 vaccination. The receptors come from an adult in good health.

The J gene is TRBJ1-3, the V gene TRBV15; no clear D. Germline-derived CDR1 and CDR2 are LNHNV and YYDKDF (reference sequence). This CDR3 contains 14 residues. Trimming took 3 bases from V and 4 from J, leaving 10 bases between them. The chain's CDR3 is CATSRGGRGNTIYF. The CDR3, as DNA: TGTGCCACCAGCAGGGGAGGGAGAGGAAACACCATATATTTT.

The gene calls are TRBV28 and TRBJ2-5; TRBD2 is a possible D gene (6 bases). The CDR3 is 17 residues long. V lost 5 bases, J lost 0 bases, and 19 bases lay in between. Germline V gene data show CDR1 as MDHEN and CDR2 as SYDVKM. The CDR3 loop is CASSPPIDGRYQETQYF. CDR3 nucleotides: TGTGCCAGCAGTCCTCCCATCGACGGGAGATACCAAGAGACCCAGTACTTC. Full variable domain (remainder filled in from reference TRBV28 and TRBJ2-5): DVKVTQSSRYLVKRTGEKVFLECVQDMDHENMFWYRQDPGLGLRLIYFSYDVKMKEKGDIPEGYSVSREKKERFSLILESASTNQTSMYLCASSPPIDGRYQETQYFGPGTRLLVL.

The chain recombines TRBV24-1 with TRBJ1-1, with TRBD1 identical over 7 bases. V dropped 4 bases and J dropped 8; count of bases not matched to a gene: 3. The CDR3 has 12 residues. Looked up from germline, CDR1 is KGHDR and CDR2 is SFDVKD. The chain's CDR3 is CATSDSGGEAFF. In DNA form, the CDR3 reads TGTGCCACCAGTGACTCAGGGGGAGAAGCTTTCTTT.

The gene calls are TRBV7-9 and TRBJ1-2; tentative D call: TRBD1 (6 bases). This CDR3 spans 18 amino acids. V was shortened by 5 bases and J by 0 bases, with 22 bases between the two germline ends. Germline CDR1 SEHNR, CDR2 FQNEAQ (reference sequence). The CDR3 region has the DNA TGTGCCAGCAGCCCAGGGGTTAGGAAGACGGAAACTAACTATGGCTACACCTTC. This gives the protein CASSPGVRKTETNYGYTF.

The chain has TRBV6-2 or TRBV6-3 and TRBJ2-2, with D possibly TRBD2 on 6 matching bases. Looked up from germline, CDR1 is MNHEY and CDR2 is SVGEGT. V lost 5 bases, J lost 5 bases, and 12 bases lay in between. The CDR3 is 14 amino acids. The DNA for the CDR3 is TGTGCCAGCAGTCTAAGCGGAGGGACCGGGGAGCTGTTTTTT. Encoded protein: CASSLSGGTGELFF.

The chain recombines TRBV11-2 with TRBJ2-2, with a weak D call TRBD2 (5 bases). The CDR3 is made up of 15 amino acids. The V gene's germline CDR1 is SGHAT and CDR2 FQNNGV. The ends were cut back, 5 bases at V and 10 bases at J, with 20 bases in the middle. The CDR3, as DNA: TGTGCCAGCAGCCCGGGTCAATTACTAGGAGAGGAGCTGTTTTTT. As protein: CASSPGQLLGEELFF. Filled out from reference TRBV11-2 and TRBJ2-2, the complete variable domain reads EAGVAQSPRYKIIEKRQSVAFWCNPISGHATLYWYQQILGQGPKLLIQFQNNGVVDDSQLPKDRFSAERLKGVDSTLKIQPAKLEDSAVYLCASSPGQLLGEELFFGEGSRLTVL.

The J gene is TRBJ2-5, the V gene TRBV9, with 9 bases aligning to TRBD2. The CDR3 loop spans 18 amino acids. Trimming at V came to 3 bases and at J to 5 bases, leaving 17 bases not matched to a gene. Germline V CDR1 and CDR2: SGDLS, YYNGEE. CDR3 sequence (DNA): TGTGCCAGCAGCGCAGACGGATATAGCGGGGGCCGGAGGGAGACCCAGTACTTC. Translating it yields CASSADGYSGGRRETQYF.

V and J are TRBV10-1 and TRBJ2-5, with 8 bases matching TRBD2. Trimming took 8 bases from V and 4 from J; bases not matched to a gene: 6. CDR3 length: 13 amino acids. Looked up from germline, CDR1 is WNHNN and CDR2 is SYGVQD (reference sequence). CDR3 DNA sequence: TGCGCCAGCTCTCTAACTAGCGGAGAGACCCAGTACTTC. Protein sequence: CASSLTSGETQYF.

The sample holds a few counts of this clone. The chain carries TRBV7-8 and TRBJ1-1; 7 bases line up with TRBD1. The trim removed 3 bases at V and 3 bases at J, leaving 7 bases unmatched. Germline assignment: CDR1 SGHVS and CDR2 FQNEAQ. The CDR3 has 15 residues. CDR3 coding DNA: TGTGCCAGCAGCTTTCCGACAGGGCTACACACTGAAGCTTTCTTT. Amino acids: CASSFPTGLHTEAFF.

This CDR3 reads CASTKTGPYEKLFF. In nucleotides, the CDR3 is TGCGCCAGCACCAAGACAGGGCCCTATGAAAAACTGTTTTTT. The V gene is TRBV10-2, the J gene TRBJ1-4; 7 bases map to TRBD1. Germline trimming cut 7 bases from V and 6 bases from J; bases unmatched to any gene: 8. Germline assignment: CDR1 WSHSY and CDR2 SAAADI. The CDR3 runs 14 residues.

The count of this clone is one. The chain employs TRBV19 and TRBJ1-5, with 7 bases identical to TRBD1. The ends lost 3 bases at V and 3 bases at J; junction bases unmatched: 11. The germline V gene has CDR1 LNHDA and CDR2 SQIVND (reference sequence). The CDR3 is made up of 17 amino acids. CDR3 amino acids: CASSMGTDLRTNQPQHF. CDR3 nucleotide sequence: TGTGCCAGTAGTATGGGGACAGATCTTAGGACCAATCAGCCCCAGCATTTT.

The chain links TRBV10-1 to TRBJ2-3; D ambiguous. Trimming shortened V by 4 bases and J by 0 bases, and 2 bases separated the two germline ends. The CDR3 consists of 12 residues. Germline V gene lookup returns CDR1 WNHNN and CDR2 SYGVQD (reference sequence). This CDR3 is CASSGSTDTQYF. CDR3 in DNA: TGCGCCAGCAGTGGTAGCACAGATACGCAGTATTTT.